These 20 T cell receptor beta chains were all obtained from the same sample, sequenced in a study of blood T cell repertoires in COVID-19. The repertoire was sequenced with immunoSEQ multiplex PCR; TCRdb's copy has only in-frame clones and lacks some. The table has just over 95,000 clones, about nine tenths seen once. The sample comprised peripheral blood. These receptors were collected from a man over 45 with acute or convalescent COVID-19.

V and J are TRBV28 and TRBJ1-6; perhaps TRBD1 as D (5 bases). Trimming stripped 6 bases from V and 13 bases from J, with 16 bases between. This CDR3 contains 13 residues. Germline V CDR1 and CDR2: MDHEN, SYDVKM. In DNA, the CDR3 is TGTGCCAGCAGAGGCGGGGGTCTCCTTCCCCTCCACTTT. Translating it yields CASRGGGLLPLHF.

V gene TRBV12-3 or TRBV12-4 combines with J gene TRBJ1-1, with 9 bases matching TRBD1. The length of the CDR3 is 13 residues. J lost 4 bases, V lost 6 bases, and 3 bases had no gene match. In DNA, the CDR3 is TGTGCCAGCAGCCAGGACAGGGGCACTGAAGCTTTCTTT. Translated: CASSQDRGTEAFF.

The chain is built from TRBV6-1 and TRBJ1-2; 7 bases are shared with TRBD1. The CDR3 is 15 residues long. The germline V gene has CDR1 MNHNS and CDR2 SASEGT. The V segment lost 0 bases and the J segment 6 bases; nucleotides outside the gene matches: 7. The CDR3 DNA sequence: TGTGCCAGCAGTGAAGCAGGGGGCGCGACCCATGGCTACACCTTC. As protein: CASSEAGGATHGYTF.

The J gene is TRBJ1-2, the V gene TRBV30, with 8 positions matching TRBD1. V lost 3 bases and J lost 5; bases outside the gene matches: 2. CDR1 GTSNPN and CDR2 SVGIG come from the germline V gene (reference sequence). The CDR3 consists of 12 residues. In DNA form, the CDR3 reads TGTGCCTGGAGGGGACAGGCATATGGCTACACCTTC. Translated: CAWRGQAYGYTF.

V and J are TRBV24-1 and TRBJ2-2, with 9 bases that match TRBD2. CDR1 is KGHDR, CDR2 SFDVKD, per germline. The CDR3 has 15 amino acids. J was trimmed by 8 bases and V by 7 bases; bases with no gene match: 10. CDR3 protein: CATSRGRAGPGELFF. CDR3 bases: TGTGCCACCAGCCGCGGGAGGGCCGGGCCGGGGGAGCTGTTTTTT.

This sequence joins TRBV5-8 and TRBJ2-7; 15 bases map to TRBD2. V dropped 0 bases and J dropped 0; count of bases not matched to a gene: 10. Germline V CDR1 and CDR2: SGHTS, YDEGEE. CDR3 length: 20 amino acids. CDR3 sequence (DNA): TGTGCCAGCAGCTTGGACCCCGGGACTAGCGGGAGGATCCACTCCTACGAGCAGTACTTC. Amino acid sequence: CASSLDPGTSGRIHSYEQYF.

The rearrangement links TRBV29-1 to TRBJ1-2, with 7 nucleotides matching TRBD1. With 4 bases clipped from V and 6 bases from J, the junction kept 11 bases outside the gene matches. CDR1 and CDR2 (germline): SQVTM, ANQGSEA. This CDR3 spans 14 amino acids. The CDR3: CSVAAGAGGNGYTF. As DNA, the CDR3 is TGCAGCGTTGCAGCGGGGGCAGGGGGGAATGGCTACACCTTC.

The sample holds one count of this clone. The gene calls are TRBV19 and TRBJ1-3; maybe TRBD1 (6 bases). Trimming removed 2 bases at V and 0 bases at J, with 11 bases between. The length of the CDR3 is 16 residues. In germline, CDR1 is LNHDA, CDR2 SQIVND (reference sequence). CDR3 in amino acids: CASSIQGITSGNTIYF. In DNA form, the CDR3 reads TGTGCCAGTAGTATACAGGGGATCACCTCTGGAAACACCATATATTTT.

This rearrangement joins TRBV11-3 to TRBJ2-2; 11 bases line up with TRBD2. The V gene's germline CDR1 is SGHNT and CDR2 YENEEA. The trim removed 5 bases at V and 5 bases at J, leaving 7 bases unmatched. This CDR3 is 16 amino acids long. The CDR3 nucleotides read TGTGCCAGCAGCCTACGGACTAGCGGGTCGACCGGGGAGCTGTTTTTT. Residues: CASSLRTSGSTGELFF.

The CDR3 is CASSAETGSIYEQYF. In nucleotides, the CDR3 is TGTGCCAGCAGCGCCGAGACAGGATCTATCTACGAGCAGTACTTC. This chain links TRBV14 with TRBJ2-7; weak D call: TRBD1 (6 bases). Trimming took off 5 bases at V and 3 bases at J, with 17 bases between the two ends. The germline V gene encodes CDR1 SGHDN and CDR2 FVKESK. CDR3 length equals 15 residues.

The chain employs TRBV6-1 and TRBJ2-5, with D tentatively TRBD1 (6 bases). Per germline, CDR1 MNHNS and CDR2 SASEGT. CDR3 length: 13 amino acids. V was pared by 9 bases and J by 1 base, with 12 bases between. In DNA, the CDR3 is TGTGCCAGTACGGGACACTTCCAAGAGACCCAGTACTTC. Residues: CASTGHFQETQYF.

This chain connects TRBV4-1 to TRBJ2-2; the match to TRBD1 covers 9 bases. The CDR3 totals 15 residues. V dropped 7 bases and J dropped 6; count of bases not matched to a gene: 9. Per germline, CDR1 MGHRA and CDR2 YSYEKL. CDR3 loop: CASNRQGEVPGELFF. CDR3 sequence (DNA): TGCGCCAGCAACCGACAGGGGGAAGTTCCCGGGGAGCTGTTTTTT.

V and J are TRBV24-1 and TRBJ2-2, with 7 bases that match TRBD1. The CDR3 is 14 residues long. V dropped 9 bases and J dropped 4; count of bases not matched to a gene: 7. The germline V gene has CDR1 KGHDR and CDR2 SFDVKD. CDR3: CATSGWDSTGELFF. The CDR3 DNA is TGTGCCACCTCCGGATGGGACAGCACCGGGGAGCTGTTTTTT.

The chain joins TRBV12-3 or TRBV12-4 to TRBJ1-4; 9 nucleotides agree with TRBD1. V shed 6 bases and J 10 bases; nucleotides not matched to a gene: 6. This CDR3 contains 13 residues. The CDR3: CASSMTGGGKLFF. CDR3 DNA: TGTGCCAGCAGCATGACAGGGGGAGGAAAACTGTTTTTT.

The chain has TRBV2 and TRBJ2-6; 7 bases are shared with TRBD2. The V gene's germline CDR1 is SNHLY and CDR2 FYNNEI. Trimming at V came to 9 bases and at J to 2 bases, leaving 16 bases not matched to a gene. This CDR3 comprises 18 residues. CDR3 DNA sequence: TGTGCCAGAGGATACTTGGCTTCCCGGGGGGCTGGGGCCAACGTCCTGACTTTC. Translating it yields CARGYLASRGAGANVLTF. The full variable domain, its missing parts supplied by reference TRBV2 and TRBJ2-6, is EPEVTQTPSHQVTQMGQEVILRCVPISNHLYFYWYRQILGQKVEFLVSFYNNEISEKSEIFDDQFSVERPDGSNFTLKIRSTKLEDSAMYFCARGYLASRGAGANVLTFGAGSRLTVL.

The rearrangement joins TRBV5-1 to TRBJ2-1; D is uncertain. Per the germline V gene, CDR1 is SGHRS and CDR2 is YFSETQ. V was shortened by 6 bases and J by 0 bases, with 10 bases between the two germline ends. The CDR3 is 14 amino acids. The CDR3 region has the DNA TGCGCCAGCACCCCGGGTGGCTCCTACAATGAGCAGTTCTTC. It codes for CASTPGGSYNEQFF.

The table lists this clone with a count of one. V gene TRBV2 combines with J gene TRBJ2-7; 9 bases are shared with TRBD1. CDR1 SNHLY and CDR2 FYNNEI come from the germline V gene. The junction had 18 bases not matched to a gene; V was cut back by 2 bases and J by 7 bases. The CDR3 is made up of 18 amino acids. DNA of the CDR3: TGTGCCAGCAGTGAAAGGCGGCCTCCGGGACAGGGAGAACGAGAGCAGTACTTC. As protein: CASSERRPPGQGEREQYF.

V gene TRBV4-3 combines with J gene TRBJ1-6; 7 bases map to TRBD1. The V and J ends lost 1 base and 7 bases, in that order; junction bases with no gene match: 7. CDR3 size: 16 residues. From germline, CDR1 is LGHNA and CDR2 YSLEER. The CDR3 bases are TGCGCCAGCAGCCAAGCAATCAGGACAGGAAATTCACCCCTCCACTTT. As protein: CASSQAIRTGNSPLHF.

The chain links TRBV5-1 to TRBJ1-2; D is perhaps TRBD1 (6 bases). In germline, CDR1 is SGHRS, CDR2 YFSETQ. This CDR3 comprises 14 residues. V was trimmed by 1 base and J by 2 bases, leaving 9 bases between them. CDR3 sequence: CASSLTGLNYGYTF. For the CDR3, the DNA is TGCGCCAGCAGCTTGACAGGGCTAAACTATGGCTACACCTTC. Full variable domain (missing parts from reference TRBV5-1 and TRBJ1-2): KAGVTQTPRYLIKTRGQQVTLSCSPISGHRSVSWYQQTPGQGLQFLFEYFSETQRNKGNFPGRFSGRQFSNSRSEMNVSTLELGDSALYLCASSLTGLNYGYTFGSGTRLTVV.

The chain is built from TRBV27 and TRBJ2-1; 10 bases map to TRBD2. Trimming took 7 bases from V and 9 from J; bases not matched to a gene: 18. This CDR3 spans 17 amino acids. Germline V gene data show CDR1 as MNHEY and CDR2 as SMNVEV (reference sequence). CDR3 sequence: CASIGGLAGGPLGEQFF. The CDR3, as DNA: TGTGCCAGCATTGGGGGCTTAGCGGGAGGCCCCCTTGGTGAGCAGTTCTTC.